Listed below are T cell receptor beta chains from one sample, sequenced in a study of blood T cell repertoires in COVID-19. TCRdb's table, derived via immunoSEQ multiplex PCR, lists solely in-frame clones and lacks some. This repertoire shows more than 75,000 clones, roughly four fifths found once; its top ten account for more than 9%. Sequenced: peripheral blood. The source of these receptors is a man in his 60s with acute or convalescent COVID-19. The CDR3 runs from the conserved cysteine through the conserved F or W. The D gene is left open where the match is weak. Clone sizes are given selectively: once, few, many, or a class where the clone is expanded.

d_call: TRBD2; clone_size: -; j_call: TRBJ2-1; cdr3_length: 14; v_call: TRBV6-5; cdr3_aa: CASSLAGVTDEQFF; cdr3_nt: TGTGCCAGCAGCCTAGCGGGGGTGACTGATGAGCAGTTCTTC
d_call: TRBD1; clone_size: -; j_call: TRBJ1-2; cdr3_length: 16; v_call: TRBV4-1; cdr3_aa: CASSRGQTGSLYGYTF; cdr3_nt: TGCGCCAGCAGCCGTGGCCAGACAGGGAGTCTTTATGGCTACACCTTC
d_call: -; clone_size: once; j_call: TRBJ2-7; cdr3_length: 14; v_call: TRBV13; cdr3_aa: CASSTTGSGYEQYF; cdr3_nt: TGTGCCAGCAGCACGACAGGATCGGGATACGAGCAGTACTTC
d_call: -; clone_size: -; j_call: TRBJ2-3; cdr3_length: 13; v_call: TRBV24-1; cdr3_aa: CATSVQRTDTQYF; cdr3_nt: TGTGCCACCAGTGTACAGCGCACAGATACGCAGTATTTT
d_call: -; clone_size: once; j_call: TRBJ2-5; cdr3_length: 13; v_call: TRBV7-2; cdr3_aa: CASSLQWGETQYF; cdr3_nt: TGTGCCAGCAGCTTACAATGGGGCGAGACCCAGTACTTC
d_call: TRBD1; clone_size: -; j_call: TRBJ1-4; cdr3_length: 14; v_call: TRBV18; cdr3_aa: CASSEGAANEKLFF; cdr3_nt: TGTGCCAGCTCGGAGGGGGCAGCAAATGAAAAACTGTTTTTT
d_call: -; clone_size: -; j_call: TRBJ2-3; cdr3_length: 14; v_call: TRBV3-1/TRBV3-2; cdr3_aa: CASSQGEVIDTQYF; cdr3_nt: TGTGCCAGCAGCCAAGGCGAGGTTATAGATACGCAGTATTTT
d_call: TRBD2; clone_size: once; j_call: TRBJ2-2; cdr3_length: 15; v_call: TRBV6-5; cdr3_aa: CASLGRGVGTGELFF; cdr3_nt: TGTGCCAGCCTGGGGAGGGGTGTCGGCACCGGGGAGCTGTTTTTT
d_call: TRBD1; clone_size: -; j_call: TRBJ2-7; cdr3_length: 14; v_call: TRBV28; cdr3_aa: CASRLTGATYEQYF; cdr3_nt: TGTGCCAGCAGGTTGACAGGGGCTACCTACGAGCAGTACTTC
d_call: -; clone_size: -; j_call: TRBJ1-3; cdr3_length: 18; v_call: TRBV28; cdr3_aa: CASSLSPGGGSAGNTIYF; cdr3_nt: TGTGCCAGCAGTTTATCCCCGGGCGGGGGGTCCGCTGGAAACACCATATATTTT
d_call: TRBD1; clone_size: -; j_call: TRBJ1-4; cdr3_length: 17; v_call: TRBV2; cdr3_aa: CASSEGQSSATNEKLFF; cdr3_nt: TGTGCCAGCAGTGAGGGACAGTCCTCGGCAACTAATGAAAAACTGTTTTTT
d_call: -; clone_size: once; j_call: TRBJ2-5; cdr3_length: 15; v_call: TRBV6-2/TRBV6-3; cdr3_aa: CASSYSAGQQETQYF; cdr3_nt: TGTGCCAGCAGTTACTCTGCTGGACAGCAAGAGACCCAGTACTTC
d_call: -; clone_size: -; j_call: TRBJ1-4; cdr3_length: 15; v_call: TRBV27; cdr3_aa: CASKLLQGGNEKLFF; cdr3_nt: TGTGCCAGCAAACTTTTACAGGGCGGAAATGAAAAACTGTTTTTT
d_call: -; clone_size: few; j_call: TRBJ1-1; cdr3_length: 16; v_call: TRBV7-2; cdr3_aa: CASSRGQQSMNTEAFF; cdr3_nt: TGTGCCAGCAGCCGTGGACAGCAAAGTATGAACACTGAAGCTTTCTTT
d_call: -; clone_size: -; j_call: TRBJ1-5; cdr3_length: 14; v_call: TRBV10-1; cdr3_aa: CASSESSGGGSQHF; cdr3_nt: TGCGCCAGCAGTGAGTCTTCTGGCGGAGGGTCCCAGCATTTT
d_call: -; clone_size: -; j_call: TRBJ2-5; cdr3_length: 15; v_call: TRBV19; cdr3_aa: CASSMTRRGFETQYF; cdr3_nt: TGTGCCAGTAGTATGACCCGGAGAGGGTTTGAGACCCAGTACTTC
d_call: -; clone_size: few; j_call: TRBJ1-6; cdr3_length: 12; v_call: TRBV14; cdr3_aa: CASSQDRPPLHF; cdr3_nt: TGTGCCAGCAGCCAAGATCGTCCACCCCTCCACTTT
d_call: -; clone_size: -; j_call: TRBJ1-1; cdr3_length: 16; v_call: TRBV7-8; cdr3_aa: CASRLGGTVANTEAFF; cdr3_nt: TGTGCCAGCAGGTTGGGCGGGACGGTCGCGAACACTGAAGCTTTCTTT
d_call: -; clone_size: -; j_call: TRBJ1-3; cdr3_length: 14; v_call: TRBV7-9; cdr3_aa: CAINSLDSGNTIYF; cdr3_nt: TGTGCCATCAACAGCTTAGACTCTGGAAACACCATATATTTT
d_call: TRBD1; clone_size: -; j_call: TRBJ1-1; cdr3_length: 14; v_call: TRBV18; cdr3_aa: CASTTGGRDTEAFF; cdr3_nt: TGTGCCAGCACGACAGGGGGCAGGGACACTGAAGCTTTCTTT
d_call: TRBD1; clone_size: -; j_call: TRBJ2-7; cdr3_length: 14; v_call: TRBV5-1; cdr3_aa: CASSMGQGGNEQYF; cdr3_nt: TGCGCCAGCAGCATGGGACAGGGTGGCAACGAGCAGTACTTC
d_call: -; clone_size: -; j_call: TRBJ1-1; cdr3_length: 12; v_call: TRBV12-3/TRBV12-4; cdr3_aa: CASSLPRGEAFF; cdr3_nt: TGTGCCAGCAGTTTACCACGGGGTGAAGCTTTCTTT
d_call: -; clone_size: -; j_call: TRBJ1-4; cdr3_length: 15; v_call: TRBV7-2; cdr3_aa: CASTQNSGRGEKLFF; cdr3_nt: TGTGCCAGCACCCAGAACTCAGGAAGGGGTGAAAAACTGTTTTTT
d_call: TRBD1; clone_size: -; j_call: TRBJ2-2; cdr3_length: 13; v_call: TRBV12-3/TRBV12-4; cdr3_aa: CASSPGQGGELFF; cdr3_nt: TGTGCCAGCAGTCCTGGACAGGGCGGGGAGCTGTTTTTT
d_call: TRBD2; clone_size: -; j_call: TRBJ2-5; cdr3_length: 14; v_call: TRBV6-5; cdr3_aa: CASSTRTGGETQYF; cdr3_nt: TGTGCCAGCAGTACTCGGACGGGGGGAGAGACCCAGTACTTC
d_call: -; clone_size: -; j_call: TRBJ2-5; cdr3_length: 15; v_call: TRBV9; cdr3_aa: CASSPNDGQQETQYF; cdr3_nt: TGTGCCAGCAGCCCTAACGACGGACAGCAAGAGACCCAGTACTTC
d_call: TRBD1; clone_size: -; j_call: TRBJ1-4; cdr3_length: 16; v_call: TRBV5-1; cdr3_aa: CASSGRTGVVNEKLFF; cdr3_nt: TGCGCCAGCAGCGGGCGCACAGGGGTCGTTAATGAAAAACTGTTTTTT
d_call: TRBD1; clone_size: -; j_call: TRBJ1-6; cdr3_length: 14; v_call: TRBV15; cdr3_aa: CATSRDTTGGPLHF; cdr3_nt: TGTGCCACCAGCAGAGACACCACAGGGGGGCCCCTCCACTTT
d_call: -; clone_size: -; j_call: TRBJ1-2; cdr3_length: 12; v_call: TRBV12-3/TRBV12-4; cdr3_aa: CASSSQGWGYTF; cdr3_nt: TGTGCCAGCAGTTCTCAGGGGTGGGGCTACACCTTC
d_call: TRBD1; clone_size: -; j_call: TRBJ1-1; cdr3_length: 14; v_call: TRBV2; cdr3_aa: CASRETGGDPEAFF; cdr3_nt: TGTGCCAGCAGGGAAACAGGGGGCGACCCTGAAGCTTTCTTT
d_call: -; clone_size: -; j_call: TRBJ1-5; cdr3_length: 21; v_call: TRBV21-1; cdr3_aa: CASSPRIFKKGQGPHCHPQHF; cdr3_nt: TGTGCCAGCAGCCCTAGGATTTTTAAAAAGGGGCAGGGGCCTCATTGTCACCCCCAGCATTTT
d_call: TRBD1; clone_size: -; j_call: TRBJ1-6; cdr3_length: 14; v_call: TRBV2; cdr3_aa: CASRGQGAGSPLHF; cdr3_nt: TGTGCCAGCAGGGGACAGGGGGCGGGTTCACCCCTCCACTTT
d_call: TRBD2; clone_size: -; j_call: TRBJ2-5; cdr3_length: 16; v_call: TRBV18; cdr3_aa: CASSPGTSGGQETQYF; cdr3_nt: TGTGCCAGCTCACCGGGGACTAGCGGGGGCCAAGAGACCCAGTACTTC
d_call: -; clone_size: -; j_call: TRBJ1-2; cdr3_length: 14; v_call: TRBV27; cdr3_aa: CASSKAYPGYGYTF; cdr3_nt: TGTGCCAGCAGTAAGGCCTACCCAGGCTATGGCTACACCTTC
d_call: TRBD1; clone_size: once; j_call: TRBJ1-2; cdr3_length: 14; v_call: TRBV2; cdr3_aa: CASSRPGTGQGYTF; cdr3_nt: TGTGCCAGCAGTCGTCCCGGGACAGGTCAAGGCTACACCTTC
d_call: -; clone_size: -; j_call: TRBJ2-2; cdr3_length: 14; v_call: TRBV7-9; cdr3_aa: CASNVRQERGELFF; cdr3_nt: TGTGCCAGCAACGTAAGACAGGAAAGGGGGGAGCTGTTTTTT
d_call: -; clone_size: -; j_call: TRBJ1-5; cdr3_length: 12; v_call: TRBV12-3/TRBV12-4; cdr3_aa: CASSFEGQPQHF; cdr3_nt: TGTGCCAGCAGTTTCGAGGGTCAGCCCCAGCATTTT
d_call: -; clone_size: -; j_call: TRBJ2-6; cdr3_length: 13; v_call: TRBV5-1; cdr3_aa: CASMSSGANVLTF; cdr3_nt: TGCGCCAGCATGAGCTCTGGGGCCAACGTCCTGACTTTC
d_call: -; clone_size: -; j_call: TRBJ2-7; cdr3_length: 15; v_call: TRBV4-1; cdr3_aa: CASSQEERVYYEQYF; cdr3_nt: TGCGCCAGCAGCCAAGAAGAGCGGGTGTACTACGAGCAGTACTTC
d_call: TRBD1; clone_size: once; j_call: TRBJ1-1; cdr3_length: 13; v_call: TRBV19; cdr3_aa: CASSNVPGQGAFF; cdr3_nt: TGTGCCAGTAGCAATGTTCCGGGACAGGGTGCTTTCTTT
d_call: TRBD2; clone_size: -; j_call: TRBJ2-1; cdr3_length: 16; v_call: TRBV4-3; cdr3_aa: CASKAGGPSSYNEQFF; cdr3_nt: TGCGCCAGCAAAGCGGGGGGTCCCAGCTCCTACAATGAGCAGTTCTTC
d_call: -; clone_size: -; j_call: TRBJ1-5; cdr3_length: 16; v_call: TRBV19; cdr3_aa: CASSASGGRGNQPQHF; cdr3_nt: TGTGCCAGTAGTGCCTCGGGGGGCAGGGGCAATCAGCCCCAGCATTTT
d_call: TRBD1; clone_size: -; j_call: TRBJ2-1; cdr3_length: 15; v_call: TRBV5-1; cdr3_aa: CASSNPGQGSNEQFF; cdr3_nt: TGCGCCAGCAGCAATCCGGGACAGGGAAGCAATGAGCAGTTCTTC
d_call: TRBD2; clone_size: -; j_call: TRBJ2-3; cdr3_length: 14; v_call: TRBV19; cdr3_aa: CASRTPREADTQYF; cdr3_nt: TGTGCCAGTAGAACTCCCCGGGAGGCGGATACGCAGTATTTT
d_call: TRBD2; clone_size: -; j_call: TRBJ2-1; cdr3_length: 15; v_call: TRBV5-4; cdr3_aa: CASSSGLAGGGEQFF; cdr3_nt: TGTGCCAGCAGCTCTGGACTAGCGGGAGGAGGGGAGCAGTTCTTC
d_call: -; clone_size: once; j_call: TRBJ1-1; cdr3_length: 13; v_call: TRBV3-1/TRBV3-2; cdr3_aa: CASSQGGVTEAFF; cdr3_nt: TGTGCCAGCAGCCAAGGGGGGGTCACTGAAGCTTTCTTT
d_call: TRBD2; clone_size: -; j_call: TRBJ2-1; cdr3_length: 16; v_call: TRBV5-1; cdr3_aa: CASSLPSSGSTNEQFF; cdr3_nt: TGCGCCAGCAGCTTGCCAAGTAGCGGGAGTACCAATGAGCAGTTCTTC
d_call: -; clone_size: -; j_call: TRBJ2-2; cdr3_length: 14; v_call: TRBV27; cdr3_aa: CASSPGRGAGELFF; cdr3_nt: TGTGCCAGCAGTCCCGGCCGGGGAGCGGGGGAGCTGTTTTTT
d_call: -; clone_size: -; j_call: TRBJ2-1; cdr3_length: 15; v_call: TRBV9; cdr3_aa: CASSGLERAYNEQFF; cdr3_nt: TGTGCCAGCAGCGGATTAGAGCGGGCCTACAATGAGCAGTTCTTC
d_call: TRBD1; clone_size: -; j_call: TRBJ1-4; cdr3_length: 13; v_call: TRBV5-5; cdr3_aa: CASSSGQAEKLFF; cdr3_nt: TGTGCCAGCAGCTCGGGACAGGCTGAAAAACTGTTTTTT
d_call: -; clone_size: -; j_call: TRBJ2-7; cdr3_length: 12; v_call: TRBV30; cdr3_aa: CAWKSGLDEQYF; cdr3_nt: TGTGCCTGGAAATCAGGGCTGGACGAGCAGTACTTC
d_call: TRBD2; clone_size: -; j_call: TRBJ2-2; cdr3_length: 15; v_call: TRBV11-2; cdr3_aa: CASRRSGGVAGELFF; cdr3_nt: TGTGCCAGCAGAAGGAGCGGGGGTGTGGCCGGGGAGCTGTTTTTT
d_call: TRBD1; clone_size: -; j_call: TRBJ1-1; cdr3_length: 15; v_call: TRBV10-3; cdr3_aa: CAISARAGGDTEAFF; cdr3_nt: TGTGCCATCAGTGCTAGGGCAGGGGGTGACACTGAAGCTTTCTTT
d_call: TRBD2; clone_size: -; j_call: TRBJ2-7; cdr3_length: 16; v_call: TRBV6-5; cdr3_aa: CASSYYWTSGSGEQYF; cdr3_nt: TGTGCCAGCAGTTACTATTGGACTAGCGGGAGTGGCGAGCAGTACTTC
d_call: TRBD2; clone_size: once; j_call: TRBJ2-1; cdr3_length: 15; v_call: TRBV7-2; cdr3_aa: CASSLGGRSYNEQFF; cdr3_nt: TGTGCCAGCAGCTTAGGCGGGAGGTCCTACAATGAGCAGTTCTTC
d_call: -; clone_size: -; j_call: TRBJ2-3; cdr3_length: 14; v_call: TRBV7-9; cdr3_aa: CASSLGLGTDTQYF; cdr3_nt: TGTGCCAGCAGCTTAGGGTTAGGCACAGATACGCAGTATTTT
d_call: -; clone_size: -; j_call: TRBJ1-5; cdr3_length: 14; v_call: TRBV4-1; cdr3_aa: CASSQPGGNQPQHF; cdr3_nt: TGCGCCAGCAGCCAACCCGGTGGCAATCAGCCCCAGCATTTT
d_call: TRBD1; clone_size: once; j_call: TRBJ1-1; cdr3_length: 14; v_call: TRBV9; cdr3_aa: CASSVQGADTEAFF; cdr3_nt: TGTGCCAGCAGCGTACAGGGGGCAGACACTGAAGCTTTCTTT
d_call: TRBD2; clone_size: -; j_call: TRBJ2-7; cdr3_length: 16; v_call: TRBV6-5; cdr3_aa: CASSLGTSGESYEQYF; cdr3_nt: TGTGCCAGCAGTTTGGGGACTAGCGGGGAGTCCTACGAGCAGTACTTC